This record looks at one T cell receptor (beta chain) sequence and its context. The data were obtained in a study of T cell changes during pregnancy in multiple sclerosis. Produced via immunoSEQ multiplex PCR; TCRdb's table is partial and in-frame only. This table holds about 36,000 clones, roughly 90% found once. The CDR3 is 18 residues long. The J segment lost 6 bases and the V segment lost 4 bases, leaving 12 bases of the junction unmatched. Germline values: CDR1 MGHRA, CDR2 YSYEKL. The sequencing here drew on CD8+ T cells from peripheral blood mononuclear cells, taken in the third trimester of pregnancy. This chain connects TRBV4-1 to TRBJ2-1, with 13 positions matching TRBD2. The clonotype was recovered from a female donor with multiple sclerosis, enrolled in a pregnancy study. The CDR3 nucleotides read TGCGCCAGCAGCCGGACTAGCGGGAGAGAATCTTGGACCAATGAGCAGTTCTTC. Amino acid sequence: CASSRTSGRESWTNEQFF.